This T cell receptor beta chain was recorded in a study of CD8+ T cells in alopecia areata. The wider study: Tofacitinib administration to treated patients was oral, at 5 to 10 mg twice daily. Tofacitinib dosing lasted 6 to 18 months, which was then followed by 6 months off drug. Whole-study findings and limits: Affected scalp, especially in alopecia totalis/universalis, had a higher clonality than normal scalp did.

The CDR3 has 16 residues. With V trimmed by 0 bases and J by 5 bases, 7 bases remained unmatched. Peripheral blood samples and lesional scalp punch biopsies were obtained from alopecia areata patients. TCR sequencing used cDNA made by reverse transcription of extracted RNA. Repertoires were generated with immunoSEQ multiplex PCR, while TCRdb's copy carries only in-frame clones and drops some. The sample lists approximately 91,000 clones; 35% to 45% were seen once. This clone has just a few counts. The antigen is unknown. The sequenced material came from CD4+ T cells sorted from blood. The chain has TRBV23-1 and TRBJ2-1; the match to TRBD2 covers 7 bases. TRBV23-1 is an ORF, with its function uncertain. This receptor was taken from a human donor with alopecia areata. CDR3 protein: CASSQSISGSDNEQFF. CDR3 DNA sequence: TGCGCCAGCAGTCAATCAATTAGCGGGTCCGACAATGAGCAGTTCTTC.